This T cell receptor beta chain is drawn from a study of CD8+CD57+ T cells in acquired aplastic anemia. The study, taken as a whole, reports: Patients versus controls showed no significant CD8+ Simpson's diversity difference.

The CDR3 totals 14 residues. Germline V gene sequence: CDR1 SGHVS, CDR2 FQNEAQ. Trimming took off 3 bases at V and 0 bases at J, with 9 bases between the two ends. The authors sequenced patients whose flow cytometry had shown CD8+CD57+ cell expansion. TCR beta VDJ combinations and CDR3 sequences were profiled from genomic DNA. Each CDR3 protein gets one entry after TCRdb re-called the reads with MiXCR. The sample records roughly 180,000 distinct CDR3 sequences, around 60% being singletons. This clonotype was counted a few times. The antigen remains undetermined. The chain combines TRBV7-8 with TRBJ2-7; D not certain. Sequencing was done on a sample of sorted CD4+, CD8+, or CD8+CD57+ T cells (not recorded which) from PBMCs. This sequence originates from a human donor with aplastic anemia. The CDR3 sequence: CASSFPAASYEQYF. CDR3 bases: TGTGCCAGCAGCTTCCCCGCGGCCTCCTACGAGCAGTACTTC.